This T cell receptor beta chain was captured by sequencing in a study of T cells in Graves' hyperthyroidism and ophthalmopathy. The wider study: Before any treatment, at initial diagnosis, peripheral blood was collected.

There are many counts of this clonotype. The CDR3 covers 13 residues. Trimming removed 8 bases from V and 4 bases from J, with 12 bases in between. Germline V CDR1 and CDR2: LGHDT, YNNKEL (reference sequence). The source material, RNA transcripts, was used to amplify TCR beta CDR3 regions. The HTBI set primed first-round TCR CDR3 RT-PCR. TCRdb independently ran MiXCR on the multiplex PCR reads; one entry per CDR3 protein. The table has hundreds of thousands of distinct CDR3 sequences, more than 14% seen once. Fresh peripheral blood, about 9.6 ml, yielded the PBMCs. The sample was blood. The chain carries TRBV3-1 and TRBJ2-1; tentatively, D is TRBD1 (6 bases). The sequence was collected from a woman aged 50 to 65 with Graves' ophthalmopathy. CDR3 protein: CASSGTSYNEQFF. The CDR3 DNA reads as TGTGCCAGCTCCGGGACATCTTACAATGAGCAGTTCTTC.